These 30 T cell receptor beta chains were all obtained from the same sample, sequenced in a study of T cell changes during pregnancy in multiple sclerosis. Measured with immunoSEQ multiplex PCR; TCRdb has only the in-frame clones, and not every one. This sample has around 30,000 clones, with roughly 91% found just once. The sequencing used CD4+ T cells from peripheral blood mononuclear cells, collected in the second trimester of pregnancy. The receptors here all came from a female donor with multiple sclerosis, enrolled in a pregnancy study.

The V gene is TRBV28, the J gene TRBJ1-2, with D maybe TRBD1 (6 bases). CDR3 length equals 15 residues. V lost 6 bases and J lost 3, with 17 bases in between. In germline, CDR1 is MDHEN, CDR2 SYDVKM. CDR3 coding DNA: TGTGCCAGCAGCGTTGGAGGGGGGGCGGACTATGGCTACACCTTC. This gives the protein CASSVGGGADYGYTF.

V gene TRBV9 combines with J gene TRBJ1-3; D is perhaps TRBD1 (5 bases). This CDR3 contains 15 residues. Trimming took off 6 bases at V and 5 bases at J, with 18 bases between the two ends. Germline lookup yields CDR1 SGDLS and CDR2 YYNGEE. The CDR3 sequence is CASTQAPGVRNTIYF. CDR3 coding DNA: TGTGCCAGCACCCAGGCGCCGGGGGTCAGAAACACCATATATTTT.

The chain links TRBV23-1 to TRBJ2-7, with 14 positions matching TRBD2. TRBV23-1 counts as an open reading frame of uncertain function. J was trimmed by 4 bases and V by 2 bases; bases with no gene match: 1. The CDR3 sequence is 15 residues long. The CDR3, as DNA: TGCGCCAGCAGTCAAGGGACTAGCGGGAGATACGAGCAGTACTTC. Translation gives CASSQGTSGRYEQYF.

This sequence joins TRBV7-2 and TRBJ2-1; no firm D call. This CDR3 is built from 13 residues. In germline, CDR1 is SGHTA, CDR2 FQGNSA. V was trimmed by 4 bases and J by 7 bases, leaving 11 bases between them. CDR3 in amino acids: CASSSRVSNEQFF. In DNA form, the CDR3 reads TGTGCCAGCAGCTCGCGAGTGTCAAATGAGCAGTTCTTC.

The chain uses TRBV21-1 and TRBJ1-2; the table's D call TRBD1 went unverified against the DNA. TRBV21-1 is a pseudogene locus. The CDR3 is 15 residues long. CDR3 protein: CASSGGDRTGVGYTF. CDR3 sequence (DNA): TGTGCCAGCAGCGGGGGGGATCGGACAGGGGTTGGCTACACCTTC.

The chain employs TRBV7-9 and TRBJ2-1; maybe TRBD2 (6 bases). The CDR3 length is 17 residues. V lost 1 base to trimming and J lost 9 bases, with 22 bases between them. Germline V lookup: CDR1 SEHNR, CDR2 FQNEAQ (reference sequence). CDR3 in amino acids: CASSLGPTAGPGSEQFF. Here the CDR3 DNA reads TGTGCCAGCAGCTTAGGTCCTACGGCGGGACCGGGCAGTGAGCAGTTCTTC.

The rearrangement links TRBV19 to TRBJ2-7; 11 bases agree with TRBD2. After removal of 3 bases from V and 7 bases from J, the junction contained 8 bases not matched to a gene. Germline lookup yields CDR1 LNHDA and CDR2 SQIVND (reference sequence). This CDR3 is built from 15 residues. In DNA form, the CDR3 reads TGTGCCAGTAGTATGGGAGCTAGCGGGAGGCGAGAGCAGTACTTC. Its translation: CASSMGASGRREQYF.

The chain joins TRBV15 to TRBJ2-7; D is unclear. Germline-derived CDR1 and CDR2 are LNHNV and YYDKDF (reference sequence). V was shortened by 5 bases and J by 3 bases, with 11 bases between the two germline ends. This CDR3 has 13 residues. CDR3 bases: TGTGCCACCAGCCCATACAGTTACTACGAGCAGTACTTC. Translating it yields CATSPYSYYEQYF.

The chain carries TRBV9 and TRBJ2-3; 7 bases fit TRBD2. CDR1 and CDR2 (germline): SGDLS, YYNGEE. Trimming at V came to 3 bases and at J to 6 bases, leaving 10 bases not matched to a gene. CDR3 length: 15 amino acids. DNA for the CDR3: TGTGCCAGCAGCGGTCAGCGCGGGAGAATGGATACGCAGTATTTT. Encoded protein: CASSGQRGRMDTQYF.

The chain employs TRBV27 and TRBJ2-5; weak D call: TRBD2 (6 bases). Germline V CDR1 and CDR2: MNHEY, SMNVEV (reference sequence). Trimming stripped 1 base from V and 5 bases from J, with 11 bases between. This CDR3 is built from 14 residues. Here the CDR3 reads CASSLFWGGETQYF. DNA of the CDR3: TGTGCCAGCAGTTTATTCTGGGGAGGTGAGACCCAGTACTTC.

The rearrangement joins TRBV6-1 to TRBJ2-2; 15 nucleotides agree with TRBD2. CDR3 length: 19 amino acids. J gave up 4 bases and V 4 bases, and 10 bases lay outside the gene matches. The germline CDR1 and CDR2 sequences are MNHNS and SASEGT. CDR3 residues: CASSARTSGRALGTGELFF. The CDR3 nucleotides are TGTGCCAGCAGTGCCCGGACTAGCGGGAGGGCCTTGGGCACCGGGGAGCTGTTTTTT.

The chain joins TRBV30 to TRBJ1-1; possible D gene TRBD1, 5 bases. CDR1 is GTSNPN and CDR2 is SVGIG in the germline V gene (reference sequence). CDR3 length: 15 residues. Deletions cut 0 bases from V and 5 bases from J, with 16 bases between. The CDR3 DNA reads TGTGCCTGGAGTGTATTGTTGGGGCTCGGAACTGAAGCTTTCTTT. The encoded protein is CAWSVLLGLGTEAFF.

The CDR3 DNA sequence: TGTGCCAGCCTGGACAGGGGGCGCTTGGGCTATGGCTACACCTTC. Translated, it gives CASLDRGRLGYGYTF. The chain joins TRBV5-6 to TRBJ1-2; 11 positions agree with TRBD1. The CDR3 has 15 residues. The germline gives CDR1 SGHDT, CDR2 YYEEEE. V shed 7 bases, J shed 4 bases, and the junction held 9 bases outside the gene matches.

The chain joins TRBV19 to TRBJ1-2; D is possibly TRBD1 (6 bases). Per the germline V gene, CDR1 is LNHDA and CDR2 is SQIVND (reference sequence). The CDR3 consists of 15 residues. V was shortened by 1 base and J by 2 bases, with 11 bases between the two germline ends. CDR3 amino acids: CASSIVGRGNYGYTF. In nucleotides, the CDR3 is TGTGCCAGTAGTATAGTTGGCAGGGGCAACTATGGCTACACCTTC.

The chain recombines TRBV11-2 with TRBJ2-3; TRBD2 is a possible D gene (6 bases). The germline gives CDR1 SGHAT, CDR2 FQNNGV. CDR3 length equals 13 residues. Between the trimmed V and J ends, which lost 3 bases and 5 bases, there was a span of 9 bases. In DNA, the CDR3 is TGTGCCAGCAGCTTCGGAGCGGGAGATACGCAGTATTTT. This gives the protein CASSFGAGDTQYF. Full variable domain (rest looked up from reference TRBV11-2 and TRBJ2-3): EAGVAQSPRYKIIEKRQSVAFWCNPISGHATLYWYQQILGQGPKLLIQFQNNGVVDDSQLPKDRFSAERLKGVDSTLKIQPAKLEDSAVYLCASSFGAGDTQYFGPGTRLTVL.

Of note for this clone: One end of the junction fails to match germline, which may point to a read error. The chain joins TRBV4-1 to TRBJ1-1; 9 bases agree with TRBD1. The length of the CDR3 is 16 residues. Germline-derived CDR1 and CDR2 are MGHRA and YSYEKL. CDR3 sequence (DNA): TGCGCCAGCAGCCAAGTCTACGGACAGGGGAACCCTGAAGCTTTCTTT. The encoded protein is CASSQVYGQGNPEAFF.

The chain employs TRBV7-9 and TRBJ1-4, with a tentative D call TRBD1 (5 bases). Germline loops: CDR1 SEHNR, CDR2 FQNEAQ (reference sequence). The CDR3 is 15 residues long. Trimming took off 2 bases at V and 0 bases at J, with 7 bases between the two ends. As DNA, the CDR3 is TGTGCCAGCAGCTTAAGACAGCCAACTAATGAAAAACTGTTTTTT. It encodes CASSLRQPTNEKLFF.

The chain joins TRBV5-6 to TRBJ2-7; D is perhaps TRBD2 (6 bases). The CDR3 runs to 13 residues. V was cut by 4 bases and J by 0 bases, with 8 bases left in between. Germline lookup yields CDR1 SGHDT and CDR2 YYEEEE. The CDR3 reads CASSKLASYEQYF. The CDR3 DNA reads as TGTGCCAGCAGCAAACTAGCCTCCTACGAGCAGTACTTC.

This clone has only a few counts. V usage is TRBV7-9 and J usage is TRBJ2-1; no definite D call. The CDR3 has 15 residues. Looked up from germline, CDR1 is SEHNR and CDR2 is FQNEAQ (reference sequence). Trimming cost V 5 bases and J 10 bases, with 21 bases left between them. The CDR3 loop reads CASSPRRSSLGEQFF. CDR3 nucleotide sequence: TGTGCCAGCAGCCCCCGTAGGAGTTCCTTAGGAGAGCAGTTCTTC.

V and J are TRBV18 and TRBJ1-1; a weak D match, TRBD1 (6 bases). CDR3 length: 12 amino acids. Germline V gives CDR1 KGHSH, CDR2 LQKENI. Trimming removed 4 bases at V and 6 bases at J, with 9 bases between. The CDR3, as DNA: TGTGCCAGCTCACGCGACAGGTCTGAAGCTTTCTTT. Its translation is CASSRDRSEAFF.

This clone was counted a single time. J is TRBJ1-1 and V is TRBV5-6; D gene ambiguous. Germline V CDR1 and CDR2: SGHDT, YYEEEE. V shed 1 base and J shed 6 bases, with 13 bases lying between them. The CDR3 sequence is 14 residues long. Here the CDR3 DNA reads TGTGCCAGCAGCTTGTCGCTGGGCAAGCCTGAAGCTTTCTTT. This encodes CASSLSLGKPEAFF.

The chain links TRBV29-1 to TRBJ2-7, with a weak D call TRBD2 (6 bases). Germline loops: CDR1 SQVTM, CDR2 ANQGSEA. The CDR3 is 12 amino acids. V lost 4 bases to trimming and J lost 6 bases, with 13 bases between them. The CDR3 protein is CSVALALGEQYF. The CDR3 bases are TGCAGCGTTGCCCTAGCGCTGGGCGAGCAGTACTTC.

The chain links TRBV19 to TRBJ1-4; 7 bases map to TRBD1. CDR1 and CDR2 from the germline V gene are LNHDA and SQIVND (reference sequence). V dropped 7 bases and J dropped 7; count of bases not matched to a gene: 3. The CDR3 runs to 12 residues. The CDR3 DNA sequence: TGTGCCAGTAAGGGGGCTCCTGAAAAACTGTTTTTT. Encoded protein: CASKGAPEKLFF.

The rearrangement uses TRBV29-1 and TRBJ2-1; D remains unclear. This CDR3 has 12 residues. V lost 5 bases, J lost 4 bases, and 9 bases lay in between. The V gene's germline CDR1 is SQVTM and CDR2 ANQGSEA. Here the CDR3 DNA reads TGCAGCGTTATACAGTCTTACAATGAGCAGTTCTTC. This gives the protein CSVIQSYNEQFF.

V is TRBV18 and J is TRBJ2-2, with D maybe TRBD1 (6 bases). Trimming removed 7 bases from V and 1 base from J, with 10 bases in between. CDR3 length: 14 residues. Germline assignment: CDR1 KGHSH and CDR2 LQKENI. The CDR3 protein is CASFKGQNTGELFF. The CDR3, as DNA: TGTGCCAGCTTCAAGGGACAGAACACCGGGGAGCTGTTTTTT.

This clone was counted a single time. The chain combines TRBV30 with TRBJ1-6, with unresolved D. V was trimmed by 4 bases and J by 10 bases, leaving 14 bases between them. The CDR3 runs to 13 residues. Germline loops: CDR1 GTSNPN, CDR2 SVGIG (reference sequence). The CDR3, as DNA: TGTGCCTGGACCCTTCAGGTTCGGTCACCCCTCCACTTT. It specifies CAWTLQVRSPLHF. Supplemented by reference TRBV30 and TRBJ1-6, the full variable domain reads SQTIHQWPATLVQPVGSPLSLECTVEGTSNPNLYWYRQAAGRGLQLLFYSVGIGQISSEVPQNLSASRPQDRQFILSSKKLLLSDSGFYLCAWTLQVRSPLHFGNGTRLTVT.

V is TRBV7-2 and J is TRBJ1-1, with D tentatively TRBD1 (6 bases). The ends were cut back, 5 bases at V and 2 bases at J, with 12 bases in the middle. In germline, CDR1 is SGHTA, CDR2 FQGNSA. The CDR3 has 14 residues. The CDR3 DNA sequence: TGTGCCAGCAGCCAGGGGACATATAACACTGAAGCTTTCTTT. Translating it yields CASSQGTYNTEAFF.

The chain joins TRBV30 to TRBJ2-7, with 14 bases identical to TRBD2. With 5 bases clipped from V and 5 bases from J, the junction kept 17 bases outside the gene matches. Per germline, CDR1 GTSNPN and CDR2 SVGIG (reference sequence). CDR3 length: 18 amino acids. CDR3 amino acids: CAWVPRTSGRTRGHEQYF. CDR3 coding DNA: TGTGCCTGGGTCCCTCGGACTAGCGGGAGGACTAGAGGGCACGAGCAGTACTTC.

In its sample, this clone was seen a few times. The rearrangement uses TRBV5-4 and TRBJ2-7; the D gene is possibly TRBD1 (7 bases). CDR1 SGHNT and CDR2 YYREEE come from the germline V gene (reference sequence). The CDR3 runs to 13 residues. Trimming took 4 bases from V and 3 from J, leaving 11 bases between them. CDR3 DNA sequence: TGTGCCAGCAGCGGCCAGGGGGGCTACGAGCAGTACTTC. This gives the protein CASSGQGGYEQYF. Full variable domain (remainder filled in from reference TRBV5-4 and TRBJ2-7): ETGVTQSPTHLIKTRGQQVTLRCSSQSGHNTVSWYQQALGQGPQFIFQYYREEENGRGNFPPRFSGLQFPNYSSELNVNALELDDSALYLCASSGQGGYEQYFGPGTRLTVT.

The CDR3 region has the DNA TGTGCCAGCAGCCAAGAAGGGACAATCACAGATACGCAGTATTTT. It encodes CASSQEGTITDTQYF. This rearrangement joins TRBV7-9 to TRBJ2-3; D might be TRBD1 (6 bases). Germline values: CDR1 SEHNR, CDR2 FQNEAQ (reference sequence). This CDR3 is 15 amino acids long. V was clipped by 5 bases and J by 2 bases, with 14 bases between them.